The clone carrying this TCR beta chain has only a few counts. Trimming took 1 base from V and 2 from J, leaving 11 bases between them. CDR1 and CDR2 from the germline V gene are SGHRS and YFSETQ. There are 15 residues in the CDR3. Via MiXCR, TCRdb re-called the RT-PCR reads, giving one row per CDR3 protein. The repertoire holds approximately 720,000 distinct CDR3 sequences, with around 14% as singletons. The chain uses TRBV5-1 and TRBJ2-3; maybe TRBD2 (6 bases). The TCR comes from a female donor in good health, serving as a healthy control. Material for sequencing was memory CD4+ T cells from blood. CDR3 sequence: CASSLLGGVTDTQYF. The CDR3 DNA is TGCGCCAGCAGCTTGCTGGGAGGCGTCACAGATACGCAGTATTTT. Looking up the rest from reference TRBV5-1 and TRBJ2-3 gives the full variable domain: KAGVTQTPRYLIKTRGQQVTLSCSPISGHRSVSWYQQTPGQGLQFLFEYFSETQRNKGNFPGRFSGRQFSNSRSEMNVSTLELGDSALYLCASSLLGGVTDTQYFGPGTRLTVL.